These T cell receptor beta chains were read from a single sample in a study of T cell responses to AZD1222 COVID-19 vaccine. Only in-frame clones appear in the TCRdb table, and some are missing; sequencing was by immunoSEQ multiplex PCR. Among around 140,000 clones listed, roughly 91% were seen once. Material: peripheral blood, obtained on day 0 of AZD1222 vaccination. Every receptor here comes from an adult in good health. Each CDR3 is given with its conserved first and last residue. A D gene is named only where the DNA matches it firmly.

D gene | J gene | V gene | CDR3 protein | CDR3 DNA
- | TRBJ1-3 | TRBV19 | CASSINRILGNTIYF | TGTGCCAGTAGTATAAACAGAATCCTCGGAAACACCATATATTTT
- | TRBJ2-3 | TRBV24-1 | CATSGVSETDTQYF | TGTGCCACCAGTGGCGTAAGTGAAACAGATACGCAGTATTTT
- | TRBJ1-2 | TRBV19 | CASSPDRNYGYTF | TGTGCCAGTAGTCCGGACAGAAACTATGGCTACACCTTC
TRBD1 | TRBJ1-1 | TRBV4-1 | CASSPKGQMNTEAFF | TGCGCCAGCAGCCCTAAGGGACAGATGAACACTGAAGCTTTCTTT
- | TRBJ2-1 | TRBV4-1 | CASSQDPASRDEQFF | TGCGCCAGCAGCCAAGATCCAGCTAGTCGAGATGAGCAGTTCTTC
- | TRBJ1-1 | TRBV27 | CASSSMNTEAFF | TGTGCCAGCTCCAGTATGAACACTGAAGCTTTCTTT
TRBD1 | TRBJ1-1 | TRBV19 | CASRPGGNTEAFF | TGTGCCAGTAGGCCAGGGGGGAACACTGAAGCTTTCTTT
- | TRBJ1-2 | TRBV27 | CASSSVPQGHYGYTF | TGTGCCAGCAGTTCCGTTCCCCAGGGTCACTATGGCTACACCTTC
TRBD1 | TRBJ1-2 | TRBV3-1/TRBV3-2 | CASSQLPWTGRTGYTF | TGTGCCAGCAGCCAACTCCCTTGGACAGGGCGGACCGGCTACACCTTC
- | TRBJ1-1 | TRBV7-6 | CASSLSAQVFEAFF | TGTGCCAGCAGCTTATCGGCGCAGGTCTTCGAAGCTTTCTTT
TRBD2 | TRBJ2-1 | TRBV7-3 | CASSSLAGGYNEQFF | TGTGCCAGCAGCTCACTAGCGGGGGGGTACAATGAGCAGTTCTTC
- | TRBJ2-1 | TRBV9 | CASSVSGSGNEQFF | TGTGCCAGCAGCGTCAGTGGTTCGGGAAATGAGCAGTTCTTC
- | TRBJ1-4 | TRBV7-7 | CASSLGGTPGSEKLFF | TGTGCTAGCAGCTTAGGGGGGACACCGGGGAGTGAAAAACTGTTTTTT
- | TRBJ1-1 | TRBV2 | CASSPRESTEAFF | TGTGCCAGCAGTCCTCGAGAGTCCACTGAAGCTTTCTTT
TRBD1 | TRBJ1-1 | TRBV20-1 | CSASYSRGHFLAFF | TGCAGTGCTAGTTATTCCAGGGGGCACTTCTTAGCTTTCTTT
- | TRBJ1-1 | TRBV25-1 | CASSEYQGLGTEAFF | TGTGCCAGCAGTGAGTATCAGGGGCTGGGCACTGAAGCTTTCTTT
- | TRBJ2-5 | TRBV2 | CASSEEGASTQYF | TGTGCCAGCAGTGAGGAGGGGGCTTCGACCCAGTACTTC
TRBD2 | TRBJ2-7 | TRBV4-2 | CASSPHSGGDYEQYF | TGTGCCAGCAGCCCCCACAGCGGGGGGGACTACGAGCAGTACTTC
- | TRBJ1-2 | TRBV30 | CAWQQGFGYTF | TGTGCCTGGCAACAGGGTTTTGGCTACACCTTC
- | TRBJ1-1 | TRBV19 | CASSIVGAGNTEAFF | TGTGCCAGTAGTATCGTAGGGGCCGGGAACACTGAAGCTTTCTTT
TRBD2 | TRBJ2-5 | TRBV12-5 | CASGLSTLAGDQETQYF | TGTGCTAGTGGTTTGTCGACCCTAGCGGGGGATCAAGAGACCCAGTACTTC
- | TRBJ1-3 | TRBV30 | CAKGEGAGNTIYF | TGTGCCAAAGGGGAGGGAGCTGGAAACACCATATATTTT
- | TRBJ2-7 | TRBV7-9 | CASSWTDEQYF | TGTGCCAGCAGCTGGACCGACGAGCAGTACTTC
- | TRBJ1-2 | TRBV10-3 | CAISPEGHGYTF | TGTGCCATCAGTCCGGAGGGGCATGGCTACACCTTC